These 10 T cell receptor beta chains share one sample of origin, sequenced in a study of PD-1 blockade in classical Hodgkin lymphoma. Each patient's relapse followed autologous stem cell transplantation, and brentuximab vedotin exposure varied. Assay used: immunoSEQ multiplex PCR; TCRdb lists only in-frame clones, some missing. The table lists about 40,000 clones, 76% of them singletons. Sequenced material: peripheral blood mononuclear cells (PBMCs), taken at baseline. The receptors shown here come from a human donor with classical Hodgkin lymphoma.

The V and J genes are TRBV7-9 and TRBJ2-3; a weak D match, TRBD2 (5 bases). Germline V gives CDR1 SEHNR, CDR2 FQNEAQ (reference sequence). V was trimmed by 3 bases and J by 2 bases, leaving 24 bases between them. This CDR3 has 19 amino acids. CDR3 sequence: CASSFSPQRRKFSTDTQYF. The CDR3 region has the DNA TGTGCCAGCAGCTTCTCGCCTCAGCGGAGAAAGTTTTCCACAGATACGCAGTATTTT.

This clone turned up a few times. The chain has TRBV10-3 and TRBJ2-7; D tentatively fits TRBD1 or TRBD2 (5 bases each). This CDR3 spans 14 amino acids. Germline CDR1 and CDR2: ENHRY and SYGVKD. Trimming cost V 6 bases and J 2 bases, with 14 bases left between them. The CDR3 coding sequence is TGTGCCATCAGCCGTCGAGGGGCCGCCTACGAGCAGTACTTC. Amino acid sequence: CAISRRGAAYEQYF.

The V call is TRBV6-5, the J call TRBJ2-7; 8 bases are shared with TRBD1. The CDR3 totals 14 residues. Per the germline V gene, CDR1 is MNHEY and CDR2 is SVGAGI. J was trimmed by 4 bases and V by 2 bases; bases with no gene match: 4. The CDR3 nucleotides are TGTGCCAGCAGTTACGGGACAGGAAGATACGAGCAGTACTTC. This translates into CASSYGTGRYEQYF.

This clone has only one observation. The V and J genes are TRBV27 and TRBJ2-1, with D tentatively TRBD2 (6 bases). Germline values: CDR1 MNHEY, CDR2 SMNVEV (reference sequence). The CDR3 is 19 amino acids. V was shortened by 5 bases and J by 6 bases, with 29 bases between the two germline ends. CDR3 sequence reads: CASSPFGPRVAGSVNEQFF. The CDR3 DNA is TGTGCCAGCAGTCCTTTTGGCCCGCGTGTTGCGGGGAGTGTCAATGAGCAGTTCTTC.

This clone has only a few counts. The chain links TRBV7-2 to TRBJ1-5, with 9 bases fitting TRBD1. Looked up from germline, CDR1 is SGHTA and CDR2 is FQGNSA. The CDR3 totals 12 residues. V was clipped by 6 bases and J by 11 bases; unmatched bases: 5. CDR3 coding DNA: TGTGCCAGCAGTCGACAGGGGGAAGCCCAGCATTTT. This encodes CASSRQGEAQHF.

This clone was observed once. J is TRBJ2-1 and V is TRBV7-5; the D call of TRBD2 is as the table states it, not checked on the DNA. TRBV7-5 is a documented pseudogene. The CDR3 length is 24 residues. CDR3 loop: CARSLVGEVAGLYPPHSSYNEQFF. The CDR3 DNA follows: TGTGCCAGAAGCTTAGTGGGAGAGGTAGCGGGACTTTACCCCCCCCACAGCTCCTACAATGAGCAGTTCTTC.

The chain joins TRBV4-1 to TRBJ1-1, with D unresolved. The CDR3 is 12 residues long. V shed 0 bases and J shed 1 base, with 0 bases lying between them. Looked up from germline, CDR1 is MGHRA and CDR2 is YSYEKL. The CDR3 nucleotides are TGCGCCAGCAGCCAAGAGAACACTGAAGCTTTCTTT. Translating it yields CASSQENTEAFF.

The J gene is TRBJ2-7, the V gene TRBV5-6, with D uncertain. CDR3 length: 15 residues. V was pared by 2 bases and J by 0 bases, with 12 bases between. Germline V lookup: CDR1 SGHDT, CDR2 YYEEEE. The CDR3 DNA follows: TGTGCCAGCAGCTTCGGCATCAAAGTCTCCTACGAGCAGTACTTC. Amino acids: CASSFGIKVSYEQYF. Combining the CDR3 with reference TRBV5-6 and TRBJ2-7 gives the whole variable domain DAGVTQSPTHLIKTRGQQVTLRCSPKSGHDTVSWYQQALGQGPQFIFQYYEEEERQRGNFPDRFSGHQFPNYSSELNVNALLLGDSALYLCASSFGIKVSYEQYFGPGTRLTVT.

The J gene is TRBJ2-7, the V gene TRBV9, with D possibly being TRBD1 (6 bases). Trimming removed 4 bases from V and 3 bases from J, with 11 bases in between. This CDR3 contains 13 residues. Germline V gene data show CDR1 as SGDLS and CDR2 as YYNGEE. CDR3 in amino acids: CASSRQGNYEQYF. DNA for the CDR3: TGTGCCAGCAGCCGCCAGGGGAACTACGAGCAGTACTTC.

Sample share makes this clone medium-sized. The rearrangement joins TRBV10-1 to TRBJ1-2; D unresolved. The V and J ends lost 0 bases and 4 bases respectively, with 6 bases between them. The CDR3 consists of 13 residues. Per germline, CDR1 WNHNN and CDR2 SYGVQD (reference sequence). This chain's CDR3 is CASSESGSYGYTF. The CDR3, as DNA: TGCGCCAGCAGTGAGTCGGGGAGCTATGGCTACACCTTC.